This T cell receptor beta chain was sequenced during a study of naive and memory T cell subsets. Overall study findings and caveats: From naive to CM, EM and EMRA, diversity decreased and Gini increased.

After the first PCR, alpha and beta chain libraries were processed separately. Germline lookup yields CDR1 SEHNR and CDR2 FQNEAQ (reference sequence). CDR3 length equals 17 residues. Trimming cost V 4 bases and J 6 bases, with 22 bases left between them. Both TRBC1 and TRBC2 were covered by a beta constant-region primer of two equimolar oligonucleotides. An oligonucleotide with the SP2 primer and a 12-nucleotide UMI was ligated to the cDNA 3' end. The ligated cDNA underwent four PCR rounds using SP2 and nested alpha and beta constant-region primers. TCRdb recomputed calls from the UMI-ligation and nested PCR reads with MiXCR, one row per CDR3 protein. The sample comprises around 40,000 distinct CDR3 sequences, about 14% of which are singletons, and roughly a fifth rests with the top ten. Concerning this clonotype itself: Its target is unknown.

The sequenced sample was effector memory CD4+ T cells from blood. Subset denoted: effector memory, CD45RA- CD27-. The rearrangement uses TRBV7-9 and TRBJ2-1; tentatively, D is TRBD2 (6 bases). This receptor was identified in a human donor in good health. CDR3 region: CASSSKTGRAGPNEQFF. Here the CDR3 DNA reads TGTGCCAGCAGCTCGAAGACGGGACGAGCGGGCCCCAATGAGCAGTTCTTC.